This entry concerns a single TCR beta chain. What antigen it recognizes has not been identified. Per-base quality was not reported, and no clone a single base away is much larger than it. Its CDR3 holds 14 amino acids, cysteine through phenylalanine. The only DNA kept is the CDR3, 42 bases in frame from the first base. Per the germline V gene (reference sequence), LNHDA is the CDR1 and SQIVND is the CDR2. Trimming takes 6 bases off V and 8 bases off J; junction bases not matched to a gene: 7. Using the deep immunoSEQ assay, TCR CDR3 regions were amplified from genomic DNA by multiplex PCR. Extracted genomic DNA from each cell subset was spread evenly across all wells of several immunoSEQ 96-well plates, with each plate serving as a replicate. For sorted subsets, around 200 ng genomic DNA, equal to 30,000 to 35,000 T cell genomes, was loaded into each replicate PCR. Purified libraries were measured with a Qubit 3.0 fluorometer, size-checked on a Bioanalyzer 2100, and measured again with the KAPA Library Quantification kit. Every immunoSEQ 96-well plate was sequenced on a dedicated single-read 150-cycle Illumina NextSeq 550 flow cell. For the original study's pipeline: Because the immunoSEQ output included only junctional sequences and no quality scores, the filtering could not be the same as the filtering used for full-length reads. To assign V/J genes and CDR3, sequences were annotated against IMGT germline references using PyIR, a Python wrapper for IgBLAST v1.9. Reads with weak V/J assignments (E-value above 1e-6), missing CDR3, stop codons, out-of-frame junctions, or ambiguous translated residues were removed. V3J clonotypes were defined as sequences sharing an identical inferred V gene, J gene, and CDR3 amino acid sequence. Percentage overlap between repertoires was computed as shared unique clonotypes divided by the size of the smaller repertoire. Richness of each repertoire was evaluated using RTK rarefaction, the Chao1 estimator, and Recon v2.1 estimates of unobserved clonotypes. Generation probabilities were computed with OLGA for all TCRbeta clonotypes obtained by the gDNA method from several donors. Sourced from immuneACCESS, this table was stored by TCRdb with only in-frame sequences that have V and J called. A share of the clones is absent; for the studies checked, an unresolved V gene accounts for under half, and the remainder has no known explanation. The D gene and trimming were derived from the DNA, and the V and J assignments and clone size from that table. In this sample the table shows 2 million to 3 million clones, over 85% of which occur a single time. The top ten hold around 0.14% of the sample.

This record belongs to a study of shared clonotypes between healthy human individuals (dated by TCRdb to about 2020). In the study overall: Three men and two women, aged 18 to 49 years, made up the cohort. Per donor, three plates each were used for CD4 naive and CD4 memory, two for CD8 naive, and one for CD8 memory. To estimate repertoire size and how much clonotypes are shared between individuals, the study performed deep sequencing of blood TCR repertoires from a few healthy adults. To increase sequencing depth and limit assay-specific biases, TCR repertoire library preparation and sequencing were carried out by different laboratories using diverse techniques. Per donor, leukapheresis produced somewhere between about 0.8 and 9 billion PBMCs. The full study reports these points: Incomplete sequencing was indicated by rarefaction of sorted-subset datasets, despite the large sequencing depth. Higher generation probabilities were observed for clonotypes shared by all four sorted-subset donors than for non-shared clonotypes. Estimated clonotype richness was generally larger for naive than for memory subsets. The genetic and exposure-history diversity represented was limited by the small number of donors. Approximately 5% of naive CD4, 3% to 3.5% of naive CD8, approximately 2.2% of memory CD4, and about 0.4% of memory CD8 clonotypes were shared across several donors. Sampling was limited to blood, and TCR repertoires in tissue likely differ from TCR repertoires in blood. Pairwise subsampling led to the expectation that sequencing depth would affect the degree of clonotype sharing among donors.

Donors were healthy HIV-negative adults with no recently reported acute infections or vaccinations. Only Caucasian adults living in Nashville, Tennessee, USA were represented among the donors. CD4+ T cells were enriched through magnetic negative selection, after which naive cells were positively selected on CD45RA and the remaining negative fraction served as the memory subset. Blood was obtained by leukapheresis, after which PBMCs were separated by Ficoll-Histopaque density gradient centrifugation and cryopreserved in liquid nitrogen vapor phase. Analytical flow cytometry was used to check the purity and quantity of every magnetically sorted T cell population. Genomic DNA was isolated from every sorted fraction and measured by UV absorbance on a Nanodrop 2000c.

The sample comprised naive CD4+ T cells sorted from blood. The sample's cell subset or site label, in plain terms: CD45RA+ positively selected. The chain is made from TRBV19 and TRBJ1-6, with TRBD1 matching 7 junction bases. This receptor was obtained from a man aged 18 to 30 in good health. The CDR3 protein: CASSTTGRDSPLHF. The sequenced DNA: TGTGCCAGTAGCACGACAGGGAGAGATTCACCCCTCCACTTT. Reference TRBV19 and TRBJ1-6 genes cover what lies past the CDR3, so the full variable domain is DGGITQSPKYLFRKEGQNVTLSCEQNLNHDAMYWYRQDPGQGLRLIYYSQIVNDFQKGDIAEGYSVSREKKESFPLTVTSAQKNPTAFYLCASSTTGRDSPLHFGNGTRLTVT.